These 25 T cell receptor beta chains came from one sample sequenced in a study of cytomegalovirus exposure and HLA in healthy donors (dated by TCRdb to 2017 to 2019). Libraries came from the immunoSEQ multiplex PCR assay. TCRdb limited this immuneACCESS table to in-frame rearrangements with V and J called. A share of clones is missing; checked studies link under half to unresolved V genes, and the rest is unexplained. This sample is represented by hundreds of thousands of clones; around 87% of them were singletons. 2% to 2.5% of the sample goes to the ten largest clones. Sample: PBMCs. The source of these receptors is a woman aged 18-29 years in good health and CMV-seropositive.

This sequence joins TRBV7-9 and TRBJ1-2; 12 bases agree with TRBD1. Germline V gene sequence: CDR1 SEHNR, CDR2 FQNEAQ (reference sequence). The CDR3 sequence is 16 residues long. V dropped 3 bases and J dropped 13; count of bases not matched to a gene: 15. Written as DNA, the CDR3 is TGTGCCAGCAGCTTCCCCCCCAGCTCCGGGACAGGGGGCCCCACCTTC. It yields the protein CASSFPPSSGTGGPTF.

CDR3 DNA sequence: TGTGCCAGCCTTCCGGTAGAGGGGGCCTACTATGGCTACACCTTC. Translating it yields CASLPVEGAYYGYTF. The rearrangement links TRBV18 to TRBJ1-2; TRBD1 aligns across 7 bases. The CDR3 runs 15 residues. The J segment lost 3 bases and the V segment lost 8 bases, leaving 12 bases of the junction unmatched. The germline CDR1 and CDR2 sequences are KGHSH and LQKENI.

This clone was detected only once. The chain employs TRBV10-1 and TRBJ2-1; 10 bases are a match to TRBD2. The CDR3 has 17 residues. J was trimmed by 1 base and V by 2 bases; bases with no gene match: 5. Germline-derived CDR1 and CDR2 are WNHNN and SYGVQD (reference sequence). The CDR3 region has the DNA TGCGCCAGCAGTGAGCGGACTAGCGGCCGATCCTACAATGAGCAGTTCTTC. Amino acids: CASSERTSGRSYNEQFF.

The chain employs TRBV10-1 and TRBJ2-2; 9 bases agree with TRBD1. With 2 bases clipped from V and 7 bases from J, the junction kept 5 bases outside the gene matches. In germline, CDR1 is WNHNN, CDR2 SYGVQD (reference sequence). CDR3 size: 15 residues. This CDR3 is CASSEPGQGVGELFF. Written as DNA, the CDR3 is TGCGCCAGCAGTGAGCCGGGACAGGGCGTCGGGGAGCTGTTTTTT.

CDR3 loop: CASSLGLIYGTSSYEQYF. The DNA for the CDR3 is TGTGCCAGCAGCTTAGGCCTTATATACGGGACTTCCTCCTACGAGCAGTACTTC. The chain uses TRBV13 and TRBJ2-7, with a possible D match to TRBD2 (6 bases). There are 18 residues in the CDR3. Germline V lookup: CDR1 PRHDT, CDR2 FYEKMQ (reference sequence). Trimming took off 0 bases at V and 0 bases at J, with 18 bases between the two ends.

This sequence joins TRBV18 and TRBJ2-2; D is possibly TRBD2 (7 bases). The length of the CDR3 is 16 residues. Germline V gene data show CDR1 as KGHSH and CDR2 as LQKENI. Deletions cut 1 base from V and 1 base from J, with 10 bases between. CDR3 protein: CASSPRGGQNTGELFF. Written as DNA, the CDR3 is TGTGCCAGCTCACCACGGGGGGGCCAGAACACCGGGGAGCTGTTTTTT.

This chain uses TRBV27 with TRBJ2-3, with TRBD2 identical over 7 bases. This CDR3 is built from 15 residues. Germline trimming cut 7 bases from V and 0 bases from J; bases unmatched to any gene: 7. In germline, CDR1 is MNHEY, CDR2 SMNVEV (reference sequence). The CDR3 sequence is CASTWASGSTDTQYF. Written as DNA, the CDR3 is TGTGCCAGCACTTGGGCTAGCGGTAGCACAGATACGCAGTATTTT.

This chain uses TRBV5-6 with TRBJ1-2; TRBD1 is a possible D gene (5 bases). Trimming took off 2 bases at V and 4 bases at J, with 9 bases between the two ends. The germline CDR1 and CDR2 sequences are SGHDT and YYEEEE. The CDR3 has 13 residues. In nucleotides, the CDR3 is TGTGCCAGCAGCTTTCCGGGACTCTATGGCTACACCTTC. Translation gives CASSFPGLYGYTF. The variable domain in full, with the rest retrieved from reference TRBV5-6 and TRBJ1-2, is DAGVTQSPTHLIKTRGQQVTLRCSPKSGHDTVSWYQQALGQGPQFIFQYYEEEERQRGNFPDRFSGHQFPNYSSELNVNALLLGDSALYLCASSFPGLYGYTFGSGTRLTVV.

This clone was picked up a small number of times. The rearrangement joins TRBV5-1 to TRBJ1-2, with 8 bases aligning to TRBD1. V lost 2 bases to trimming and J lost 10 bases; unmatched junction nucleotides: 7. CDR1 is SGHRS and CDR2 is YFSETQ in the germline V gene. The CDR3 loop spans 13 amino acids. Here the CDR3 DNA reads TGCGCCAGCAGCTTCAGGGGGCCTCAACTCTACACCTTC. Amino acid sequence: CASSFRGPQLYTF.

This clone appeared a few times. The chain uses TRBV7-9 and TRBJ1-3; D perhaps matches TRBD1 (5 bases). Germline V lookup: CDR1 SEHNR, CDR2 FQNEAQ (reference sequence). Trimming cost V 2 bases and J 4 bases, with 12 bases left between them. The CDR3 covers 15 residues. CDR3 sequence: CASSLSGESGNTIYF. The CDR3 bases are TGTGCCAGCAGCTTATCGGGGGAGAGCGGAAACACCATATATTTT.

J is TRBJ2-7 and V is TRBV19, with TRBD2 matching 7 bases. Germline V gene data show CDR1 as LNHDA and CDR2 as SQIVND (reference sequence). The CDR3 is 16 amino acids. Trimming at V came to 1 base and at J to 0 bases, leaving 6 bases not matched to a gene. DNA for the CDR3: TGTGCCAGTAGTATAGGCCCAGGGAGGGGCTCCTACGAGCAGTACTTC. Its protein is CASSIGPGRGSYEQYF.

The chain has TRBV27 and TRBJ2-7, with a weak D call TRBD2 (5 bases). Deletions cut 6 bases from V and 3 bases from J, with 18 bases between. Per germline, CDR1 MNHEY and CDR2 SMNVEV (reference sequence). The CDR3 is made up of 15 amino acids. CDR3 residues: CASSPTGGLIYEQYF. DNA of the CDR3: TGTGCCAGCAGCCCCACGGGCGGGTTAATCTACGAGCAGTACTTC.

This chain connects TRBV7-9 to TRBJ1-4, with a tentative D call TRBD1 (5 bases). The length of the CDR3 is 15 residues. Trimming stripped 3 bases from V and 5 bases from J, with 13 bases between. CDR1 SEHNR and CDR2 FQNEAQ come from the germline V gene (reference sequence). CDR3 sequence: CASSLGGSPNEKLFF. In DNA, the CDR3 is TGTGCCAGCAGCTTGGGGGGGTCCCCCAATGAAAAACTGTTTTTT.

The CDR3 DNA follows: TGTGCCAGCAGCCGGGGTTGGAGTCAGCCCCAGCATTTT. Encoded protein: CASSRGWSQPQHF. J is TRBJ1-5 and V is TRBV7-2; the D is unclear. Per germline, CDR1 SGHTA and CDR2 FQGNSA. Trimming pared 5 bases from V and 6 bases from J, leaving 11 bases between. The CDR3 extends over 13 amino acids.

The chain links TRBV7-8 to TRBJ2-7, with 10 bases that match TRBD2. Germline V CDR1 and CDR2: SGHVS, FQNEAQ. The CDR3 runs to 20 residues. The ends lost 1 base at V and 4 bases at J; junction bases unmatched: 19. The chain's CDR3 is CASSLERYSGRHQSLYEQYF. In nucleotides, the CDR3 is TGTGCCAGCAGCTTAGAGAGGTATAGCGGGAGGCACCAAAGTTTATACGAGCAGTACTTC. Using reference TRBV7-8 and TRBJ2-7 for the parts outside the CDR3, the full variable domain is GAGVSQSPRYKVAKRGQDVALRCDPISGHVSLFWYQQALGQGPEFLTYFQNEAQLDKSGLPSDRFFAERPEGSVSTLKIQRTQQEDSAVYLCASSLERYSGRHQSLYEQYFGPGTRLTVT.

The chain combines TRBV4-2 with TRBJ2-7; TRBD2 matches at 11 bases. CDR3 length: 18 amino acids. V shed 3 bases, J shed 3 bases, and the junction held 13 bases outside the gene matches. Germline V lookup: CDR1 LGHNA, CDR2 YNFKEQ. For the CDR3, the DNA is TGTGCCAGCAGCCAGGGGGGGGGACGACTAGCGGGAATCTACGAGCAGTACTTC. This codes for CASSQGGGRLAGIYEQYF.

This clone was counted between two and nine times. The chain couples TRBV7-3 to TRBJ2-7; 14 bases line up with TRBD2. The CDR3 is 14 residues long. The V gene's germline CDR1 is SGHTA and CDR2 FQGTGA. V was pared by 3 bases and J by 5 bases, with 0 bases of the junction left unmatched. The CDR3 region has the DNA TGTGCCAGCAGCTTGGGACTAGCGGGAGACGAGCAGTACTTC. As protein: CASSLGLAGDEQYF.

The chain couples TRBV5-6 to TRBJ1-2; TRBD1 aligns across 7 bases. After removal of 4 bases from V and 6 bases from J, the junction contained 21 bases not matched to a gene. The CDR3 spans 18 residues. CDR1 and CDR2 (germline): SGHDT, YYEEEE. Here the CDR3 DNA reads TGTGCCAGCAGCCTTCGGGCTCAGGGGGGCTCCGGTGTCCATGGCTACACCTTC. It codes for CASSLRAQGGSGVHGYTF.

V and J are TRBV5-1 and TRBJ1-4; maybe TRBD1 (5 bases). V lost 4 bases and J lost 8, with 15 bases in between. The CDR3 contains 14 residues. Germline CDR1 is SGHRS and CDR2 is YFSETQ. The CDR3 loop reads CASSLDSNPEKLFF. The CDR3, as DNA: TGCGCCAGCAGCCTCGACAGTAACCCGGAAAAACTGTTTTTT.

J is TRBJ2-7 and V is TRBV19; a weak D match, TRBD2 (6 bases). V lost 1 base, J lost 1 base, and 11 bases lay in between. Germline loops: CDR1 LNHDA, CDR2 SQIVND (reference sequence). This CDR3 contains 15 residues. CDR3 nucleotide sequence: TGTGCCAGTAGTATAGTACTAGCCGGGTCCTACGAGCAGTACTTC. Amino acids: CASSIVLAGSYEQYF.

The chain couples TRBV6-1 to TRBJ2-7; 8 bases are a match to TRBD2. The CDR3 is made up of 13 amino acids. V shed 10 bases, J shed 2 bases, and the junction held 7 bases outside the gene matches. Germline CDR1 reads MNHNS; CDR2 reads SASEGT. CDR3 DNA: TGTGCCATCCTGACGACTAGCGCCTACGAGCAGTACTTC. Translation: CAILTTSAYEQYF.

The sample holds a few counts of this clone. The chain is built from TRBV6-5 and TRBJ1-5; TRBD1 agrees at 9 bases. The CDR3 contains 15 residues. V shed 6 bases, J shed 7 bases, and the junction held 10 bases outside the gene matches. Germline values: CDR1 MNHEY, CDR2 SVGAGI. CDR3 protein: CASSLIQGADQPQHF. CDR3 DNA: TGTGCCAGCAGCTTAATACAGGGGGCGGACCAGCCCCAGCATTTT.

The chain joins TRBV7-9 to TRBJ1-2; D unclear. V was trimmed by 3 bases and J by 8 bases, leaving 10 bases between them. Germline values: CDR1 SEHNR, CDR2 FQNEAQ (reference sequence). CDR3 length: 12 amino acids. In DNA, the CDR3 is TGTGCCAGCAGCTTCAGGACGGGAGGCTACACCTTC. Translated, it gives CASSFRTGGYTF. Combining the CDR3 with reference TRBV7-9 and TRBJ1-2 gives the whole variable domain DTGVSQNPRHKITKRGQNVTFRCDPISEHNRLYWYRQTLGQGPEFLTYFQNEAQLEKSRLLSDRFSAERPKGSFSTLEIQRTEQGDSAMYLCASSFRTGGYTFGSGTRLTVV.

The V gene is TRBV4-1, the J gene TRBJ1-1, with D uncertain. The V end was cut by 0 bases, the J end by 1 base, with 6 bases between. Per germline, CDR1 MGHRA and CDR2 YSYEKL. This CDR3 is built from 14 residues. The CDR3 region is CASSQDSSNTEAFF. CDR3 bases: TGCGCCAGCAGCCAAGATTCTTCGAACACTGAAGCTTTCTTT.

The chain couples TRBV7-9 to TRBJ1-4; D ambiguous. V dropped 5 bases and J dropped 10 bases, with 11 bases sitting between them. The germline gives CDR1 SEHNR, CDR2 FQNEAQ (reference sequence). The CDR3 extends over 12 amino acids. CDR3 loop: CASSPDEGKLFF. The DNA for the CDR3 is TGTGCCAGCAGCCCGGACGAGGGAAAACTGTTTTTT. The full variable domain, its missing parts supplied by reference TRBV7-9 and TRBJ1-4, is DTGVSQNPRHKITKRGQNVTFRCDPISEHNRLYWYRQTLGQGPEFLTYFQNEAQLEKSRLLSDRFSAERPKGSFSTLEIQRTEQGDSAMYLCASSPDEGKLFFGSGTQLSVL.